The 7 T cell receptor beta chains below all came from one sample that was sequenced in a study of T cell repertoires in cytomegalovirus infection. TCRdb used MiXCR to reprocess the reads, holding one entry per CDR3 protein. Of 300,000 or so distinct CDR3 sequences listed, roughly 9.3% were seen once; the top ten hold approximately 2.4%. Sequenced sample: PBMCs. Source of these receptors: a human donor in good health (CMV status not recorded). Some clones in this sample may be carry-over from other donors' samples.

The V gene is TRBV20-1, the J gene TRBJ1-5; 8 nucleotides line up with TRBD1. The V gene's germline CDR1 is DFQATT and CDR2 SNEGSKA (reference sequence). The V segment lost 2 bases and the J segment 7 bases; nucleotides outside the gene matches: 10. The CDR3 is 15 residues long. The CDR3: CSARKDREAGQPQHF. DNA of the CDR3: TGCAGTGCTAGAAAGGACAGGGAAGCTGGCCAGCCCCAGCATTTT.

This clonotype showed up many times. The V gene is TRBV25-1, the J gene TRBJ1-6, with D maybe TRBD1 (5 bases). V lost 8 bases, J lost 0 bases, and 14 bases lay in between. The CDR3 sequence is 16 residues long. Germline V gene lookup returns CDR1 MGHDK and CDR2 SYGVNS. This CDR3 reads CASEGRRSSYNSPLHF. The CDR3 nucleotides read TGTGCCAGCGAGGGACGGCGGAGCTCCTATAATTCACCCCTCCACTTT.

This chain connects TRBV18 to TRBJ1-6; 7 bases are shared with TRBD1. V gave up 0 bases and J gave up 7 bases; unmatched junction bases: 3. Per germline, CDR1 KGHSH and CDR2 LQKENI. This CDR3 has 15 residues. CDR3 in amino acids: CASSPPGTANSPLHF. The CDR3 DNA reads as TGTGCCAGCTCACCACCGGGGACAGCGAATTCACCCCTCCACTTT.

Concerning this clonotype: A read error may produce the germline difference seen at one junction end. The rearrangement links TRBV6-6 to TRBJ2-1, with 7 bases matching TRBD1. CDR1 is MNHNY and CDR2 is SVGAGI in the germline V gene (reference sequence). The CDR3 has 18 residues. The CDR3 protein is CASRGDRTQVSSYNELFF. CDR3 coding DNA: TGTGCCAGCAGGGGGGACAGAACCCAGGTGAGCTCCTACAATGAGCTGTTCTTC.

This clonotype appeared once. The V gene is TRBV6-2 or TRBV6-3, the J gene TRBJ2-3; no reliable D call. This CDR3 spans 13 amino acids. Germline CDR1 MNHEY, CDR2 SVGEGT. The ends were cut back, 6 bases at V and 0 bases at J, with 7 bases in the middle. In DNA, the CDR3 is TGTGCCAGCAGCACCACTAGCACAGATACGCAGTATTTT. This encodes CASSTTSTDTQYF.

This clonotype was seen repeatedly, ten times or more. This sequence joins TRBV7-2 and TRBJ2-2; D is undetermined. The CDR3 totals 15 residues. The germline gives CDR1 SGHTA, CDR2 FQGNSA. Trimming cost V 5 bases and J 0 bases, with 10 bases left between them. CDR3 sequence (DNA): TGTGCCAGCAGCGTAGTGGCCACGAACACCGGGGAGCTGTTTTTT. Translated: CASSVVATNTGELFF. Filled out from reference TRBV7-2 and TRBJ2-2, the complete variable domain reads GAGVSQSPSNKVTEKGKDVELRCDPISGHTALYWYRQSLGQGLEFLIYFQGNSAPDKSGLPSDRFSAERTGGSVSTLTIQRTQQEDSAVYLCASSVVATNTGELFFGEGSRLTVL.

This clonotype occurred a few times. The chain carries TRBV2 and TRBJ1-5; 10 positions match TRBD1. The CDR3 loop spans 14 amino acids. J was trimmed by 8 bases and V by 3 bases; bases with no gene match: 4. Germline V gene sequence: CDR1 SNHLY, CDR2 FYNNEI. The CDR3 DNA sequence: TGTGCCAGCAGTGAGGGACAGGGGACGGAGCCCCAGCATTTT. Protein product: CASSEGQGTEPQHF.